One T cell receptor (beta chain) is described in this entry. Its cognate antigen has yet to be identified. No base quality information exists; no much larger clone differs at one position. Counted from cysteine to phenylalanine, this CDR3 has 14 amino acids. The read is trimmed to its CDR3 DNA, 42 bases read in frame from base 1. Via the germline V gene, CDR1 is SNHLY and CDR2 FYNNEI. Trimming accounts for 6 bases at V and 3 bases at J, while the number of junction bases matched to no gene is 7. The cohort comprised more than 550 healthy bone marrow donors. All cohort members were sampled while nominally healthy, although unrecorded immune exposures were likely present. The donor was CMV seronegative and was included in the group of under 450 seronegative cohort members. Every donor gave a peripheral blood sample, and the peripheral blood mononuclear cells from that sample were used for TCR beta sequencing. Genomic DNA extraction from the blood cell samples was performed with the Qiagen DNeasy Blood Extraction Kit.

The library was generated by the immunoSEQ multiplex PCR assay. A mixture of 60 forward primers for TCR Vbeta segments and 13 reverse primers for TCR Jbeta segments was used in the multiplex PCR. The CDR3 region of rearranged TCR beta genes was amplified from genomic DNA by a multiplex PCR assay. Amplified TCR beta libraries were sequenced as 87-base-pair reads on the Illumina HiSeq System. In the original analysis: Across the 600 to 700 repertoires, a later analysis counted tens of millions of unique TCR beta chains, roughly 11 million of which were shared by at least two donors. Raw reads were error-corrected and collapsed into unique sequences with a nearest-neighbor algorithm that merged closely related sequences to remove PCR and sequencing errors. Alignment of CDR3 sequences to IMGT reference sequences was used to assign V, D and J gene segments. For a sequence to be retained, a match of at least six nucleotides to both a V gene segment and a J gene segment was required. Rearrangements were called productive when the CDR3 lacked stop codons and stayed in frame with V and J; all others were non-productive. Following IMGT convention, CDR3 was defined as the stretch from the second conserved V-encoded cysteine to the conserved J-encoded phenylalanine. In an earlier analysis of more than 550 of the donors, sequences lacking an unambiguous match to a single V gene segment were excluded. In an earlier analysis of approximately 610 of the donors, V segments were called functional above 56.7% productive rearrangements and were called segregating when the between-donor standard deviation exceeded 5%. A statistical classification framework was developed to diagnose cytomegalovirus status using the catalog of TCR beta chain sequences. V and J gene assignment, in a later analysis, came from comparing TCR nucleotide sequences with IMGT/GENE-DB human TR gene sequences. A later analysis assigned CDR3 sequences and most-parsimonious VDJ recombination scenarios with the TCRdist pipeline. In a later analysis, each TCR beta chain was defined by its CDR3 amino acid sequence together with its V-gene family, and reads without a unique V-gene family were excluded. As a way to deal with suspected cross-contamination and a sequencing artifact, a later analysis dropped roughly 620 nucleotide sequences that were highly shared and had low generation probability. In a later analysis, a clonal expansion index for each public chain was calculated from normalized within-repertoire ranks of inferred template counts. A later analysis computed generation probabilities with a VDJ recombination model fitted to out-of-frame rearrangements, and checked the results against IGoR. Hypergeometric tests were used in a later analysis to score TCR-TCR, TCR-HLA and TCR-CMV co-occurrence, with a repertoire-size bias correction applied to the TCR pairs. A later analysis estimated false discovery rates by permuting HLA or CMV assignments 20 times. In a later analysis, co-occurring TCRs were grouped using DBSCAN, and TCRdist sequence similarity was added for clustering within HLA-allele-positive subsets. For co-occurrence clustering, repertoires with fewer than 30,000 or more than 120,000 public chains were excluded, along with several repertoires with anomalous nucleotide sharing. The clones in this table, taken by TCRdb from immuneACCESS, are in-frame only. Not every clone is retained; where verified, under half of the shortfall comes from an unresolved V gene, and the cause of the rest is unknown. V, J and clone size derive from that table, while D and trimming were established from the DNA sequence. The sample has around 100,000 clones on record, about 70% of them singletons. The ten most abundant clones make up roughly 0.82% of the sample.

This entry belongs to a study of cytomegalovirus exposure and HLA in healthy donors listed by TCRdb under 2017. Looking at the study overall: An earlier analysis of approximately 590 of the donors reported 276 Gb of sequence data and some 100 million unique TCR beta sequences from 150 million to 200 million T cells. An early release covering roughly 640 HLA-typed donors comprised approximately 290 gigabases of sequencing data and 85 million or so unique TCR sequences. Of the roughly 400 genotyped donors, roughly 80% were placed in the genetic ancestry cluster associated with self-reported Caucasian donors. The study aimed to test whether cataloging public T cell receptors could reveal signatures of past pathogen exposure. The T cell repertoires of some 700 subjects were profiled by immunosequencing and related to cytomegalovirus serostatus. Along with the approximately 650-subject first cohort, a separate validation cohort of over a hundred different subjects was used. To predict cytomegalovirus infection status, the study combined high-throughput TCR immunosequencing, statistical association of individual TCRs with disease status, and machine learning. In a later analysis, previously published TCR beta repertoires from hundreds of donors were re-analyzed and high-resolution HLA genotyping was added so that TCR occurrence patterns could be studied. In the later analysis, no new phenotypic data were used to find candidate immune exposures; instead, reliance was placed on TCR beta sequences and their occurrence across donors. An earlier analysis of 587 of the donors used high-throughput TCR beta sequencing to judge whether each TCR beta V gene segment behaved as functional or pseudogenic. Alongside the repertoire data, information on donor age, sex, ethnicity and CMV serostatus was compiled. A later genetic analysis took genome-wide SNP genotypes for about 65% of the 666 donors and used that subset as a discovery cohort. Every discovery cohort repertoire had been produced on one sequencing platform. Both class I and class II loci were covered by HLA typing, at four-digit resolution. Typing coverage varied by locus: about 620-630 donors for A, B, C, DRB1 and DQB1; roughly 560 for DQA1; 606 for DPA1; about 450 for DPB1. Because of strong linkage in the cohort, roughly five DR-DQ haplotypes were treated as single units for association and clustering. Among a few hundred genotyped donors of the cohort, an average of 235,054 unique TCR beta nucleotide sequences were sequenced per donor, roughly 18% of them non-productive. The paper as a whole reports these results and caveats: The study gave a list of 150 to 200 TCR beta chains associated with cytomegalovirus. When HLA alleles, especially DR and DQ, strongly co-occurred, attributing TCR associations to individual alleles was difficult. Because HLA typing was missing for some donors at each locus, association tests included only the typed subset. In this cohort, only TCR beta chains were sequenced, and detectable features were limited by the absence of alpha or paired-chain data. An association between a missense DCLRE1C variant and V-gene and J-gene trimming of TCR beta chains was found in a later genetic analysis and replicated in an independent cohort. A cluster of highly shared sequence variants was judged likely to be a technical artifact of the sequencing pipeline. In a later analysis, TCR association rates were found to vary across HLA loci, with the most associated TCRs seen for DRB1 alleles and the fewest for HLA-C alleles. Correlated functional status among segregating V segments might reflect linkage disequilibrium, but an unknown experimental factor could not be ruled out. Most TCR sequences were seen in very few donors, while some public TCRs were found in many individuals. In an earlier analysis of more than 450 of the donors, most TCR beta V segments were observed in productive rearrangements about 87% or about 30% of the time, broadly matching IMGT annotations. According to a later genetic analysis, donors in an Asian-associated ancestry cluster had fewer N-insertions in productive TCRs than the approximately 670-donor mean. Most CMV-associated TCR beta chains appeared to be HLA-restricted in a later analysis, and the HLA associations seemed to be driven largely by CMV exposure. A further reported finding was that TCR beta sequences accurately predicted the HLA-A and HLA-B alleles for most subjects in the first cohort. The only immune exposure information available for the cohort was CMV serostatus. Because counts were too low, roughly 17 rarely observed V segments, including chromosome 9 orphons, were left out of the earlier analysis of approximately 500 of the donors. The authors suggested that the approach could potentially be extended to other disease states and immunological phenotypes. In a later analysis, some 18,000 TCR beta sequences were associated with specific HLA alleles at a false discovery rate of 0.05. In vitro tests confirmed that a few of the cytomegalovirus-associated TCR beta chains recognize cytomegalovirus antigens. The classifier was reported to diagnose cytomegalovirus status with high specificity and sensitivity in both the original and validation cohorts. Because the 87-base-pair reads could not distinguish some IMGT-functional V segments, including TRBV6-2 and TRBV6-3, those segments were excluded. According to a later analysis, parvovirus B19, influenza, CMV and Epstein-Barr virus appeared linked to several top co-occurrence clusters. Presence/absence analyses assumed roughly uniform sequencing depth across donors, an assumption that may not hold. In a later analysis, HLA-associated TCR beta chains were found to be more clonally expanded and to have lower generation probabilities than equally common non-associated chains.

This TCR came from a woman in her twenties or thirties in good health and CMV-seronegative. Recombination linked TRBV2 to TRBJ2-5; 7 central bases correspond to TRBD2. The sample taken for sequencing was PBMCs. CDR3 region: CASRRELAEETQYF. The sequenced DNA is TGTGCCAGCAGGAGGGAGCTAGCGGAAGAGACCCAGTACTTC.